Below are 4 T cell receptor beta chains sequenced from a single sample in a study of cytomegalovirus exposure and HLA in healthy donors. The study ran its PCR with 60 Vbeta and 13 Jbeta primers. Sequenced by immunoSEQ multiplex PCR; TCRdb stores in-frame clones only, minus some. The sample lists some 100,000 clones; about 79% were seen once. The sample comprised PBMCs. The source is a male donor in good health and CMV-seropositive.

This chain uses TRBV7-5 with TRBJ1-4; TRBD1 is the table's D call and was not checked against the DNA. TRBV7-5 is flagged as a pseudogene. This CDR3 spans 15 amino acids. As DNA, the CDR3 is TGTGTCAGGATCAGGGGGCTGGCAACTAATGAAAAACTGTTTTTT. Protein product: CVRIRGLATNEKLFF.

The gene calls are TRBV5-1 and TRBJ2-7, with TRBD1 as a possible D gene (6 bases). Looked up from germline, CDR1 is SGHRS and CDR2 is YFSETQ. Trimming left V 0 bases short and J 5 bases short, with 9 bases between. CDR3 length: 13 residues. The CDR3 DNA reads as TGCGCCAGCAGCTTGGGGTCAGGGGACGAGCAGTACTTC. Its protein is CASSLGSGDEQYF.

This sequence joins TRBV5-1 and TRBJ1-1, with 8 bases aligning to TRBD1. Germline CDR1 is SGHRS and CDR2 is YFSETQ. V trimming: 4 bases; J trimming: 3 bases; junction bases outside the gene matches: 5. There are 14 residues in the CDR3. This chain's CDR3 is CASSTTQGDTEAFF. The CDR3 DNA sequence: TGCGCCAGCAGCACCACACAGGGGGACACTGAAGCTTTCTTT.

V is TRBV7-9 and J is TRBJ1-4; 7 nucleotides agree with TRBD1. Germline CDR1 SEHNR, CDR2 FQNEAQ (reference sequence). Trimming at V came to 5 bases and at J to 7 bases, leaving 10 bases not matched to a gene. The CDR3 runs to 15 residues. The DNA of the CDR3 is TGTGCCAGCAGCCGAGGTGGGACAGAGGGTGAAAAACTGTTTTTT. It yields the protein CASSRGGTEGEKLFF.